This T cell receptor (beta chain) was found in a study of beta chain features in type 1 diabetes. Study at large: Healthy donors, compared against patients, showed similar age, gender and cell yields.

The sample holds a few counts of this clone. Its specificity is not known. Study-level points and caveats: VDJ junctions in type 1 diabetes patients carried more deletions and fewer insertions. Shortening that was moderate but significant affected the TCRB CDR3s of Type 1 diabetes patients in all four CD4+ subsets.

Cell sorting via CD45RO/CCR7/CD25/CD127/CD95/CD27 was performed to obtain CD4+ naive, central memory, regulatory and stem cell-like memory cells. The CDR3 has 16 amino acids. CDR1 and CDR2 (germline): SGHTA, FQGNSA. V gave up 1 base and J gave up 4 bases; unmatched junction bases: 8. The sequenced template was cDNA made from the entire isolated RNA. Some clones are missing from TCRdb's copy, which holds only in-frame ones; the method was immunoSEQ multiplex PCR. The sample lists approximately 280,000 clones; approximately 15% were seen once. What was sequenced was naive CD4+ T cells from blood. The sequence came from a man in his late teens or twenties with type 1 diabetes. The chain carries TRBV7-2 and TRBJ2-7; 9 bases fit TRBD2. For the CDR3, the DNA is TGTGCCAGCAGCTTAGGGTCTAGCGGGGCCCTTTACGAGCAGTACTTC. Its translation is CASSLGSSGALYEQYF.